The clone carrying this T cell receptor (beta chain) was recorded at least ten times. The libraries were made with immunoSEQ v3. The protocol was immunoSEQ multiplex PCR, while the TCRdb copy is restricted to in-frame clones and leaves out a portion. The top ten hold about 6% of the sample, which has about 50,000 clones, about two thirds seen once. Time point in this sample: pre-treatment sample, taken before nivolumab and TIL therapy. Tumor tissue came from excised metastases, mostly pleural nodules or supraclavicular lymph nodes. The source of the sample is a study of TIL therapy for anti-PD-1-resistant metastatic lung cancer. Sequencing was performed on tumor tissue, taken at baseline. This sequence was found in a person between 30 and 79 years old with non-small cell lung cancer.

In DNA form, the CDR3 reads TGTGCCAGCAGCACGGGACAGATCTCTGGAAACACCATATATTTT. This codes for CASSTGQISGNTIYF. The rearrangement joins TRBV9 to TRBJ1-3, with 7 bases that match TRBD1. Germline trimming cut 4 bases from V and 0 bases from J; bases unmatched to any gene: 4. Germline V gene sequence: CDR1 SGDLS, CDR2 YYNGEE. The CDR3 extends over 15 amino acids.